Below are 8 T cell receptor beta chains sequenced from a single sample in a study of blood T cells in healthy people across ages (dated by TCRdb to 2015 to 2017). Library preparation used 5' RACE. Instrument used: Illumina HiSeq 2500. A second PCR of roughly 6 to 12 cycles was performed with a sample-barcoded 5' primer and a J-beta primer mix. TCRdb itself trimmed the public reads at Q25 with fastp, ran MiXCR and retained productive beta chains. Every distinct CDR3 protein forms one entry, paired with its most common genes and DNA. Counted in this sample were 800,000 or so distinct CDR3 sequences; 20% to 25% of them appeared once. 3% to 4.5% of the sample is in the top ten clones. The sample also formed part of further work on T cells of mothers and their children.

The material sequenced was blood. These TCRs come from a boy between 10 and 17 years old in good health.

The CDR3 DNA follows: TGCAGCGTTGAAATAGAGCTAGAGACCCAGTACTTC. Protein: CSVEIELETQYF. The chain has TRBV29-1 and TRBJ2-5; D gene ambiguous. V was shortened by 2 bases and J by 4 bases, with 8 bases between the two germline ends. Germline V gene sequence: CDR1 SQVTM, CDR2 ANQGSEA. CDR3 length: 12 amino acids.

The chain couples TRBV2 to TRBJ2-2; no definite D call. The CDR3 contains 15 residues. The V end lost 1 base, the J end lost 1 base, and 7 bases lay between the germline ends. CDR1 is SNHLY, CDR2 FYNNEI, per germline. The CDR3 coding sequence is TGTGCCAGCAGTGAAGTGGTGAAGAACACCGGGGAGCTGTTTTTT. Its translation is CASSEVVKNTGELFF.

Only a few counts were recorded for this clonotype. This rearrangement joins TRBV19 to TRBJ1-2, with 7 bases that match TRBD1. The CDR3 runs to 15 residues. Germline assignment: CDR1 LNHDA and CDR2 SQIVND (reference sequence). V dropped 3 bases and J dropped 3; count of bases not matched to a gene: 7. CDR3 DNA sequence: TGTGCCAGTAGTATCATCGACAGGGAGTACTATGGCTACACCTTC. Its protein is CASSIIDREYYGYTF.

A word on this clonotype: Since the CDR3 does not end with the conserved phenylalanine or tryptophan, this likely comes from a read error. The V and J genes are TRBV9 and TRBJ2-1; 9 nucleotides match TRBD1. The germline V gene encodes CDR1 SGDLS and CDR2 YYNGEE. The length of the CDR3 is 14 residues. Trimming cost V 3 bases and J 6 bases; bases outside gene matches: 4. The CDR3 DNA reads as TGTGCCAGCAGCGCCGGGACAGGGTTCAATGAGCAGTTCTTG. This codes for CASSAGTGFNEQFL.

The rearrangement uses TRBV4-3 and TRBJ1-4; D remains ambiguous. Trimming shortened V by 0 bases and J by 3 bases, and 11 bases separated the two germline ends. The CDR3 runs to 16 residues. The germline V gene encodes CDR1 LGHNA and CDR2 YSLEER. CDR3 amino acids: CASSQDRGVSNEKLFF. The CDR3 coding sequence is TGCGCCAGCAGCCAAGATCGTGGGGTCTCTAATGAAAAACTGTTTTTT.

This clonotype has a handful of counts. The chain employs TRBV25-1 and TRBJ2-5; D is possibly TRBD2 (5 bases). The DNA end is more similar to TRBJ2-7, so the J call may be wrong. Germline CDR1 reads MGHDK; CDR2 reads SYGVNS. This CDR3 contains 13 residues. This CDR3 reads CASSAGDWGEQYF. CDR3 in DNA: TGTGCCAGCAGCGCGGGCGATTGGGGCGAGCAGTACTTC.

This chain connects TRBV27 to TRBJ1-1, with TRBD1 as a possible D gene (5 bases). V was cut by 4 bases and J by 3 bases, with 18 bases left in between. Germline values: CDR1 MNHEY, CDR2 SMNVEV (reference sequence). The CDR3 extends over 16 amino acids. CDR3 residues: CASSYAIGAGDTEAFF. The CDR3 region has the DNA TGTGCCAGCAGTTACGCCATAGGGGCGGGGGACACTGAAGCTTTCTTT.

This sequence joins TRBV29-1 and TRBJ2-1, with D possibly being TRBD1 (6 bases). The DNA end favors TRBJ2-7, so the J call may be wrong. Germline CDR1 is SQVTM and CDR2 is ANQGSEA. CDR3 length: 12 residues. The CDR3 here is CSARQAAYEQYF. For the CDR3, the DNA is TGCAGCGCAAGACAGGCTGCCTACGAGCAGTACTTC.